Below, 10 T cell receptor beta chains from the same sample are listed, as sequenced in a study of cytomegalovirus exposure and HLA in healthy donors (dated by TCRdb to about 2017). Preparation of the library involved the immunoSEQ multiplex PCR assay. For the multiplex PCR, a mixture combining 60 forward primers for TCR Vbeta segments and 13 reverse primers for TCR Jbeta segments was used. What TCRdb holds here is the immuneACCESS table cut down to in-frame rearrangements. Part of the clones is not present; checked against another copy, under half of the missing clones reflect an unresolved V gene, and the others are unexplained. The sample table shows 210,000 or so clones, and 60% to 80% are seen once. Around 2% of the sample is taken by the ten largest. Sequences were obtained from PBMCs. The receptors were gathered from a man younger than 35 in good health and CMV-seronegative.

The rearrangement links TRBV25-1 to TRBJ1-2; D gene unclear. V was trimmed by 6 bases and J by 5 bases, leaving 13 bases between them. Germline CDR1 is MGHDK and CDR2 is SYGVNS. This CDR3 contains 13 residues. The CDR3 DNA is TGTGCCAGCAGCACGTCGGAGGCTTATGGCTACACCTTC. It translates to CASSTSEAYGYTF.

This clone has only a few counts. The rearrangement uses TRBV4-3 and TRBJ2-7, with a tentative D call TRBD1 (6 bases). V lost 0 bases and J 0 bases, leaving 9 bases between the germline ends. Looked up from germline, CDR1 is LGHNA and CDR2 is YSLEER. The CDR3 spans 15 residues. The CDR3 sequence is CASSQETGVSYEQYF. CDR3 coding DNA: TGCGCCAGCAGCCAAGAGACAGGAGTCTCCTACGAGCAGTACTTC.

V usage is TRBV13 and J usage is TRBJ2-3, with 14 bases that match TRBD2. The J segment lost 6 bases and the V segment lost 5 bases, leaving 4 bases of the junction unmatched. The germline V gene has CDR1 PRHDT and CDR2 FYEKMQ (reference sequence). This CDR3 is built from 15 residues. For the CDR3, the DNA is TGTGCCAGCAGCCCCAGGACTAGCGGGGGGGATACGCAGTATTTT. This translates into CASSPRTSGGDTQYF.

This clone was picked up a small number of times. The chain couples TRBV5-1 to TRBJ2-7; D unclear. This CDR3 region has 12 residues. Germline CDR1 reads SGHRS; CDR2 reads YFSETQ. Trimming took off 4 bases at V and 0 bases at J, with 5 bases between the two ends. The CDR3 reads CASSPSSYEQYF. The DNA of the CDR3 is TGCGCCAGCAGCCCCTCCTCCTACGAGCAGTACTTC.

J is TRBJ2-2 and V is TRBV30, with 15 bases lining up with TRBD2. CDR1 and CDR2 (germline): GTSNPN, SVGIG (reference sequence). This CDR3 is 15 amino acids long. The junction had 3 bases not matched to a gene; V was cut back by 8 bases and J by 2 bases. The CDR3, as DNA: TGTGCCGGGGGACTAGCGGGAGGAAACACCGGGGAGCTGTTTTTT. The encoded protein is CAGGLAGGNTGELFF.

This CDR3 reads CASSFTQGASPYNEQFF. CDR3 in DNA: TGCGCCAGCAGCTTCACCCAGGGGGCATCCCCCTACAATGAGCAGTTCTTC. The chain recombines TRBV5-1 with TRBJ2-1; 8 bases match TRBD1. The germline gives CDR1 SGHRS, CDR2 YFSETQ. This CDR3 is built from 17 residues. V dropped 2 bases and J dropped 2; count of bases not matched to a gene: 9.

This sequence joins TRBV27 and TRBJ2-5, with TRBD2 matching 15 bases. V dropped 4 bases and J dropped 5; count of bases not matched to a gene: 11. Germline V gene sequence: CDR1 MNHEY, CDR2 SMNVEV (reference sequence). The CDR3 sequence is 18 residues long. DNA of the CDR3: TGTGCCAGCAGTTCCGGACTAGCGGGAGGGCCCCTTGGCGAGACCCAGTACTTC. Its translation is CASSSGLAGGPLGETQYF.

The chain has TRBV27 and TRBJ2-1, with a possible D match to TRBD2 (6 bases). The CDR3 is 13 residues long. Germline assignment: CDR1 MNHEY and CDR2 SMNVEV (reference sequence). V dropped 6 bases and J dropped 10 bases, with 16 bases sitting between them. Written as DNA, the CDR3 is TGTGCCAGCAGCCGGGACTCTTTTCAAGAGCAGTTCTTC. It is translated as CASSRDSFQEQFF.

A single count supports this clone. The chain uses TRBV10-3 and TRBJ1-2; TRBD1 matches at 7 bases. V lost 4 bases, J lost 4 bases, and 6 bases stayed unmatched. Germline CDR1 and CDR2: ENHRY and SYGVKD. The CDR3 spans 14 residues. The CDR3 sequence: CAISGEQGTYGYTF. The CDR3 DNA follows: TGTGCCATCAGTGGAGAACAGGGGACCTATGGCTACACCTTC.

This rearrangement joins TRBV12-5 to TRBJ1-2, with D possibly TRBD1 on 6 matching bases. Germline loops: CDR1 LGHNT, CDR2 FRNRAP. This CDR3 spans 17 amino acids. V lost 0 bases, J lost 5 bases, and 19 bases lay in between. The CDR3 DNA reads as TGTGCTAGTGGTTTGGTGGTTAACAGGGATTCTCATTATGGCTACACCTTC. It specifies CASGLVVNRDSHYGYTF.